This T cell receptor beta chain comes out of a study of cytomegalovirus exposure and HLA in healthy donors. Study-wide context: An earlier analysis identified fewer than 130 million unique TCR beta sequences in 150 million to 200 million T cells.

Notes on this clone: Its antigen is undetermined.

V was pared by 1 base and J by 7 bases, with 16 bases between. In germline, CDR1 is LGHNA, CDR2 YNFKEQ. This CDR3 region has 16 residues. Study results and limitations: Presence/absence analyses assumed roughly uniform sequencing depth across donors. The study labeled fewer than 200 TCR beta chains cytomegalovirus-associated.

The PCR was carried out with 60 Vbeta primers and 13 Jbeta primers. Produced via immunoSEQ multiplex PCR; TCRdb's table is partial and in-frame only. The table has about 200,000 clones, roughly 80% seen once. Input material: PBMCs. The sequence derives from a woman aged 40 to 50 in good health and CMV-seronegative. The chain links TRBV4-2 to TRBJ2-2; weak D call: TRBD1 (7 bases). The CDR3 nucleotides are TGTGCCAGCAGCCAAGCGGGAGACAGGGTTATCGGGGAGCTGTTTTTT. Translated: CASSQAGDRVIGELFF.